This TCR beta chain was profiled in a study of radiation and T cells in renal cell carcinoma. General study results and limits: Top tumor clonotypes rose in blood 2 weeks post-radiation, then contracted.

The germline CDR1 and CDR2 sequences are PRHDT and FYEKMQ (reference sequence). The CDR3 is 19 residues long. The V gene end was trimmed by 0 bases and the J gene end by 3 bases; junction bases not matched to a gene: 8. The time point: blood 4 weeks post-SBRT, at nephrectomy. As for treatment: 15 Gy SBRT to primary tumor, nephrectomy 4 weeks later. Nephrectomy followed 15 Gy stereotactic body radiation by 4 weeks. The tumor was a clear cell renal cell carcinoma. TCRdb's copy holds only in-frame clones and misses some; the assay was immunoSEQ multiplex PCR. The sample has around 170,000 clones, 88% seen once. A remark on this clone: Its antigen is as yet unknown.

The sample here was blood, taken from a patient whose treatment included radiotherapy and nephrectomy. The rearrangement links TRBV13 to TRBJ2-1; 13 positions match TRBD2. The receptor's source is a woman aged 50 to 65 with renal cell carcinoma. DNA for the CDR3: TGTGCCAGCAGCTTAGGACTAGCGGGGGGGACCAACTACTACAATGAGCAGTTCTTC. Translating it yields CASSLGLAGGTNYYNEQFF.